The clone carrying this T cell receptor (beta chain) was counted once. TCRdb's table, derived via immunoSEQ multiplex PCR, lists solely in-frame clones and lacks some. Found here are 65,000 to 85,000 clones, just under 95% of them singletons; the top ten hold more than 0.3%. These data originate in a study of technical replicates of blood from several donors. This clonotype was sampled from a human donor in good health. Source material: T cells isolated from PBMCs.

The CDR3 coding sequence is TGTGCCAGCAGCTCTGAGAATCGGGAGCAGTACTTC. The encoded protein is CASSSENREQYF. The gene calls are TRBV13 and TRBJ2-7; D is unresolved. Germline assignment: CDR1 PRHDT and CDR2 FYEKMQ (reference sequence). CDR3 size: 12 residues. The ends were cut back, 4 bases at V and 7 bases at J, with 11 bases in the middle.